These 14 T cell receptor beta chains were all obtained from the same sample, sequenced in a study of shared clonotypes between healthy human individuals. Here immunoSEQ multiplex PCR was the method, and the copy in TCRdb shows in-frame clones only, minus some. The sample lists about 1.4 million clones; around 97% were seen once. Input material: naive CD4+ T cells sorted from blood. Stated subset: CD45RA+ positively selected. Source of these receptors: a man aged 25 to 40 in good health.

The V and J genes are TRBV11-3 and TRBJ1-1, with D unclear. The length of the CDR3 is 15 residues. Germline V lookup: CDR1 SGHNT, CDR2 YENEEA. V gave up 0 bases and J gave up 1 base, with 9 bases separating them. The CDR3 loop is CASSLELGWNTEAFF. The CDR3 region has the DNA TGTGCCAGCAGCTTAGAACTGGGTTGGAACACTGAAGCTTTCTTT.

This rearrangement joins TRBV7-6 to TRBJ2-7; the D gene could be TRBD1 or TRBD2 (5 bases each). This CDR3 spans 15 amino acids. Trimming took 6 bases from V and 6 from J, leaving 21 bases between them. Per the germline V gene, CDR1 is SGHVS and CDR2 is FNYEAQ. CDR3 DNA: TGTGCCAGCAGTCTACCCCTGTCGGCCGGGACCGAGCAGTACTTC. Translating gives CASSLPLSAGTEQYF.

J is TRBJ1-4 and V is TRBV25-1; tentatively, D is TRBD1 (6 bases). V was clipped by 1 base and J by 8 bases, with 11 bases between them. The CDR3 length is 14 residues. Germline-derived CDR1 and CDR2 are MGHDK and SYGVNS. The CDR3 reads CASSEFTGYEKLFF. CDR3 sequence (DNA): TGTGCCAGCAGTGAATTCACAGGGTACGAAAAACTGTTTTTT.

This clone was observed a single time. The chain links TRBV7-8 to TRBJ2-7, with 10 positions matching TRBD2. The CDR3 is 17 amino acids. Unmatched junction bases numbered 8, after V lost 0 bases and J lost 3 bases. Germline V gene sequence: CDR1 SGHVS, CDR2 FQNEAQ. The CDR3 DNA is TGTGCCAGCAGCTTAGCGAGATTCAGCGGGAGGGACTACGAGCAGTACTTC. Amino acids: CASSLARFSGRDYEQYF.

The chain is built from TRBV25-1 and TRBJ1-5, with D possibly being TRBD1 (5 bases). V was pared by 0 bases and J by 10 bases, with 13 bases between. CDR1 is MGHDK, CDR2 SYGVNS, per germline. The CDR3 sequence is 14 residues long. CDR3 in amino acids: CASSEYRAGGPQHF. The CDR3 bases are TGTGCCAGCAGTGAATATAGGGCGGGGGGACCCCAGCATTTT.

In nucleotides, the CDR3 is TGTGCCAGGCAGCCCCAGCATTTT. Amino acids: CARQPQHF. V usage is TRBV10-3 and J usage is TRBJ1-5; D remains ambiguous. The CDR3 is 8 residues long. V lost 10 bases to trimming and J lost 7 bases, with 2 bases between them. CDR1 is ENHRY, CDR2 SYGVKD, per germline.

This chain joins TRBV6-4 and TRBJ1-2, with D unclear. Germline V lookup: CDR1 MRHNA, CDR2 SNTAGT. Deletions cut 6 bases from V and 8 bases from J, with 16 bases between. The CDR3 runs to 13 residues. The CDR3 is CASRPDPHGGYTF. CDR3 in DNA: TGTGCCAGCAGACCGGACCCCCATGGCGGCTACACCTTC.

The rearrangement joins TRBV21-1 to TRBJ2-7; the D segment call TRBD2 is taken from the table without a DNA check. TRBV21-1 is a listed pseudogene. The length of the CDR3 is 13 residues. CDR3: CASRRRTQYEQYF. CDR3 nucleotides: TGTGCCAGCCGCCGGAGGACTCAGTACGAGCAGTACTTC.

Here the CDR3 DNA reads TGCGCCAGCAGCCAAGACCCTTTAGGAGGGGACACTGAAGCTTTCTTT. Translating gives CASSQDPLGGDTEAFF. The chain links TRBV4-3 to TRBJ1-1; a possible D gene is TRBD1 (5 bases). Between the trimmed V and J ends, which lost 0 bases and 3 bases, there was a span of 14 bases. CDR1 is LGHNA, CDR2 YSLEER, per germline. The CDR3 spans 16 residues.

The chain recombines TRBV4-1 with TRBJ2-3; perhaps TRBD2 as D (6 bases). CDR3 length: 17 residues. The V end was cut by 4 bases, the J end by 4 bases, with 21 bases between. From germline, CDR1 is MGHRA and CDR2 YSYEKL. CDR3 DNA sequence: TGCGCCAGCAGCCCCGTCGGCAGGGTCGGGGGACCAGATACGCAGTATTTT. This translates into CASSPVGRVGGPDTQYF.

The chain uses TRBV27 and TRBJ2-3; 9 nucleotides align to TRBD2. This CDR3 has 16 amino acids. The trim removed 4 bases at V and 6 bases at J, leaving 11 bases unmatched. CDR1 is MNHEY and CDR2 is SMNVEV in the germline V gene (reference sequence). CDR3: CASSSRAGGPGDTQYF. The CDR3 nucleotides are TGTGCCAGCAGTTCTAGGGCGGGAGGGCCCGGTGATACGCAGTATTTT.

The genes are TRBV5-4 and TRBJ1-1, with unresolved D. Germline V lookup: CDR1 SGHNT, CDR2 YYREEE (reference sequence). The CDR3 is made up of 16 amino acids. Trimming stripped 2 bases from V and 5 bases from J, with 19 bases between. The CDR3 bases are TGTGCCAGCAGCTTAGGGCCGGGAGGATTTGGTACTGAAGCTTTCTTT. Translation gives CASSLGPGGFGTEAFF.

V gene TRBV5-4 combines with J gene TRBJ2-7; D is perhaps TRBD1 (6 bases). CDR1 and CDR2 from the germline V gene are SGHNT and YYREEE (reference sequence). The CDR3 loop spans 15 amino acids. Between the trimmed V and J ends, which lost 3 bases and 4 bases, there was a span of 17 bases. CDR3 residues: CASSSRSDRKYEQYF. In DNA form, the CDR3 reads TGTGCCAGCAGCTCCCGCTCGGACAGAAAATACGAGCAGTACTTC. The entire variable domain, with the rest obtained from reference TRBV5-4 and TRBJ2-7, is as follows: ETGVTQSPTHLIKTRGQQVTLRCSSQSGHNTVSWYQQALGQGPQFIFQYYREEENGRGNFPPRFSGLQFPNYSSELNVNALELDDSALYLCASSSRSDRKYEQYFGPGTRLTVT.

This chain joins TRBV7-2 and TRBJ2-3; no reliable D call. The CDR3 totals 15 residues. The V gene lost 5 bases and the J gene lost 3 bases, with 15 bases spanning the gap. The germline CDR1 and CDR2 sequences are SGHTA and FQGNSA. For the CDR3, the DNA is TGTGCCAGCAGCCGTTCGCCTGGGCGTACAGATACGCAGTATTTT. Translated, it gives CASSRSPGRTDTQYF.